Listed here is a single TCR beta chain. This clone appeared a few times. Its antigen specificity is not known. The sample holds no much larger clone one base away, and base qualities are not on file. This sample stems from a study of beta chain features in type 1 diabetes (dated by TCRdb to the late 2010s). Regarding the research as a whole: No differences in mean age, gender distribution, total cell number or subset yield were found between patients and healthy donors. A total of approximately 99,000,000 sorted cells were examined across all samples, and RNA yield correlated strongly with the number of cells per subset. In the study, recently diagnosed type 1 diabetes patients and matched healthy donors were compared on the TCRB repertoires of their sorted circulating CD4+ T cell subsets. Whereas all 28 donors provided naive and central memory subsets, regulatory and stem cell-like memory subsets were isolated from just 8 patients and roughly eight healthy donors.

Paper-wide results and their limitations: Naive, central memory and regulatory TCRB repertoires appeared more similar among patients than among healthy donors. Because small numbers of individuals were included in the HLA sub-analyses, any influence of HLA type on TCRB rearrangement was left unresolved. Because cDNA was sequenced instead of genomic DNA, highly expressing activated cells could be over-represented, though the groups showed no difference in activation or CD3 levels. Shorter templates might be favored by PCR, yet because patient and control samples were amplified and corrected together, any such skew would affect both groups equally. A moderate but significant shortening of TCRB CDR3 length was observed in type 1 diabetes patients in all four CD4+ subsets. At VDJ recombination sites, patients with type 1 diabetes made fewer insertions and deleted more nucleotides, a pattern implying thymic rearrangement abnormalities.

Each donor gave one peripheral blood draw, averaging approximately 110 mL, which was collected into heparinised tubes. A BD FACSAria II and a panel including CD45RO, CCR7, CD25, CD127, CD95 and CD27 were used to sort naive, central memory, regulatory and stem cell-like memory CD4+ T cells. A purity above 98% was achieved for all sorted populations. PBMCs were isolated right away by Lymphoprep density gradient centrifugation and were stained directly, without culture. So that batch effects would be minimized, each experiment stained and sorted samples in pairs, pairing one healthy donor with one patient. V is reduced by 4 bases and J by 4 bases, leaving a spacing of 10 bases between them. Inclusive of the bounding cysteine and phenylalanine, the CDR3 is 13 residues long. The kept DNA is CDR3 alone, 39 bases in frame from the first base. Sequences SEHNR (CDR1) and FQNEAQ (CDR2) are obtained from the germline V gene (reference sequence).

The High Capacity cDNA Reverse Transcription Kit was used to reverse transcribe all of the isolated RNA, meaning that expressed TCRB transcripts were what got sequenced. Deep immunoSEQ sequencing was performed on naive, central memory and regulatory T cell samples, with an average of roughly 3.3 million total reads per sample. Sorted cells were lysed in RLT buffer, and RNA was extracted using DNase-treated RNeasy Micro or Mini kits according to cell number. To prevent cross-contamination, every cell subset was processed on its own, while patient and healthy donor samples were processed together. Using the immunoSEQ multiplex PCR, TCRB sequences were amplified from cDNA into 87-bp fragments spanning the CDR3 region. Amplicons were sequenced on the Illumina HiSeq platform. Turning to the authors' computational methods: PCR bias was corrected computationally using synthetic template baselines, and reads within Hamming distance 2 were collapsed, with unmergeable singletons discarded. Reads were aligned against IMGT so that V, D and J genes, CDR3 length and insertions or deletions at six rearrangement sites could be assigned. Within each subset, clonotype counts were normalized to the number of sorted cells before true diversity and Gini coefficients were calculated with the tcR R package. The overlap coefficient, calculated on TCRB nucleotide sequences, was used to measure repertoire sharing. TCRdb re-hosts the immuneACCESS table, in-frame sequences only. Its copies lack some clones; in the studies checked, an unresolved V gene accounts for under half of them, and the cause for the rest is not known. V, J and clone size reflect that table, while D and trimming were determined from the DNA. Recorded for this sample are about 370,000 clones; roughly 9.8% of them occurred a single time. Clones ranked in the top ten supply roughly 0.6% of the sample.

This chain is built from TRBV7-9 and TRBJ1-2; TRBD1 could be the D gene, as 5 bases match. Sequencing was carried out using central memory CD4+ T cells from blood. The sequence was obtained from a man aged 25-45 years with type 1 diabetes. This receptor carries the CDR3 CASSSRAGYGYTF. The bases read TGTGCCAGCAGCTCCAGGGCGGGCTATGGCTACACCTTC.